A selection of T cell receptor beta chains follows, all from one sample in a study of blood T cell repertoires in COVID-19. TCRdb's copy holds only in-frame clones and misses some; the assay was immunoSEQ multiplex PCR. The table has 230,000 or so clones, about 79% seen once. The specimen was peripheral blood. The receptors shown here come from a woman in her forties who had recovered from COVID-19. The conserved cysteine and the conserved F or W are not part of the CDR3 here.

cdr3_aa | j_call | v_call
ASSLGRGEQY | TRBJ2-7 | TRBV11-2
ASSQEAGSTGNTIY | TRBJ1-3 | TRBV4-2
ASSETLDGGEQF | TRBJ2-1 | TRBV6-1
ASSFTPGTGSSEQF | TRBJ2-1 | TRBV5-1
ASSWTGELYNEQF | TRBJ2-1 | TRBV6-5
ASSLDWASGIDTQY | TRBJ2-3 | TRBV5-1
ASSLQPVLKNTEAF | TRBJ1-1 | TRBV28
ASSLEAGGTEAF | TRBJ1-1 | TRBV5-1
ASNIGGGNQPQH | TRBJ1-5 | TRBV19
ASSEQEVFSGYEQY | TRBJ2-7 | TRBV6-1
ASSGGTNTEAF | TRBJ1-1 | TRBV14
ASSTWTGGNYGYT | TRBJ1-2 | TRBV7-9
ASSDVVRNYGYT | TRBJ1-2 | TRBV2
AISGDSGGAGEQF | TRBJ2-1 | TRBV10-3
ASSRYMEDYGYT | TRBJ1-2 | TRBV3-1/TRBV3-2
ASSLGTGVRGELF | TRBJ2-2 | TRBV5-1
ASSQDGEYEQY | TRBJ2-7 | TRBV4-3
AWSWGQGDPSNQPQH | TRBJ1-5 | TRBV30
AISESLGGEGPQH | TRBJ1-5 | TRBV10-3
ASRPGTETNTEAF | TRBJ1-1 | TRBV19
ASSFKGAGELF | TRBJ2-2 | TRBV7-3
ASSPSRPNTEAF | TRBJ1-1 | TRBV18
ASSQNRGISNQPQH | TRBJ1-5 | TRBV4-3
ASTLGLVVEQY | TRBJ2-7 | TRBV5-6
ASSQDGGTDTQY | TRBJ2-3 | TRBV4-3
ASSNLGQGIQPQH | TRBJ1-5 | TRBV19
ASSPDKTHTEAF | TRBJ1-1 | TRBV18
ASRSTPDRDYEQY | TRBJ2-7 | TRBV12-2
ASSQAFRPGQEETQY | TRBJ2-5 | TRBV4-1
ASSWGTGRTGANVLT | TRBJ2-6 | TRBV13
AISHVTGSDSVTDTQY | TRBJ2-3 | TRBV10-1
ASSILTGSGNTIY | TRBJ1-3 | TRBV19
AISGQPQGDTEAF | TRBJ1-1 | TRBV10-3
ASSQDRVGNSPLH | TRBJ1-6 | TRBV4-1
ASSSGQIYGYT | TRBJ1-2 | TRBV5-1
ASSPTGNTEAF | TRBJ1-1 | TRBV7-9
ASSLGVQGSTDTQY | TRBJ2-3 | TRBV5-1
SVVGQGSFYEQY | TRBJ2-7 | TRBV29-1
ASSTGTSAQETQY | TRBJ2-5 | TRBV7-8
ASSPGTGVVNEQY | TRBJ2-7 | TRBV18
ASSLAGQTVEPQH | TRBJ1-5 | TRBV7-2
ASIGTVVYGYT | TRBJ1-2 | TRBV28